This is a list of T cell receptor beta chains from one sample in a study of cytomegalovirus exposure and HLA in healthy donors. Assay used: immunoSEQ multiplex PCR; TCRdb lists only in-frame clones, some missing. The profile shows some 200,000 clones, about 88% of them singletons. Sequenced input: PBMCs. These receptor sequences come from a girl less than two years old in good health and CMV-seronegative. Each CDR3 is given with its conserved first and last residue. D genes are given only for firm matches. The size field is filled for only some rows; it gives once, few, many or a size class.

18	once	TRBV5-6	TRBD1	TRBJ1-1	TGTGCCAGCAGCCACAATTATCTATACAGGGGTCGGAACACTGAAGCTTTCTTT	CASSHNYLYRGRNTEAFF
19	-	TRBV10-1	TRBD2	TRBJ2-6	TGCGCCAGCAGTGCGGGCGGCATAGCGGGAGGTCCTGGGGCCAACGTCCTGACTTTC	CASSAGGIAGGPGANVLTF
15	-	TRBV5-6	TRBD1	TRBJ2-3	TGTGCCAGCAGCCCCGACAGGGGGGGGACAGATACGCAGTATTTT	CASSPDRGGTDTQYF
12	-	TRBV18	-	TRBJ1-4	TGTGCCAGCTCACCAGGGGCTGAAAAACTGTTTTTT	CASSPGAEKLFF
13	-	TRBV4-1	TRBD1	TRBJ1-1	TGCGCCAGCAGCTTACAGGGGATCACTGAAGCTTTCTTT	CASSLQGITEAFF
17	once	TRBV7-9	-	TRBJ1-5	TGTGCCAGCAGCTTAGAACCGTCAGGGTCCGCCAATCAGCCCCAGCATTTT	CASSLEPSGSANQPQHF
17	once	TRBV9	TRBD1	TRBJ2-7	TGTGCCAGCAGCGTAACGGCCCGAGGACAGGGGGCTAAAGAGCAGTACTTC	CASSVTARGQGAKEQYF
15	-	TRBV9	TRBD1	TRBJ1-6	TGTGCCAGCAGCTTTCTTGGGGGACAGGGCGTACCCCTCCACTTT	CASSFLGGQGVPLHF
17	-	TRBV4-2	TRBD1	TRBJ1-2	TGTGCCAGCAGCCAAGTGTTATCCAGGGGGCGGAGATATGGCTACACCTTC	CASSQVLSRGRRYGYTF
11	-	TRBV19	-	TRBJ2-7	TGTGCCACATCGACTGGGTACGAGCAGTACTTC	CATSTGYEQYF